This TCR beta chain originates from a study of PD-L1 blockade in urothelial cancer. The method was immunoSEQ multiplex PCR; TCRdb's version includes in-frame clones alone and lacks a portion of them. The table records 20,000 to 30,000 clones, 65% to 90% of them present only once. The CDR3 consists of 15 residues. Germline trimming cut 5 bases from V and 3 bases from J; bases unmatched to any gene: 6. Germline lookup yields CDR1 MNHEY and CDR2 SMNVEV (reference sequence). The rearrangement uses TRBV27 and TRBJ2-3; 9 bases align to TRBD2. The sequencing used PBMCs, collected around atezolizumab (anti-PD-L1) treatment. This receptor was identified in a man between 60 and 70 years old with urothelial cancer. The CDR3 nucleotides are TGTGCCAGCAGTCAACTAGCGGGCGGGACAGATACGCAGTATTTT. Protein product: CASSQLAGGTDTQYF.